Ten or more counts support the clone carrying this T cell receptor (beta chain). One base away lies a much larger clone, so this may be a sequencing read error. Together with a sample-barcoded 5' primer, a J-beta primer mix was included in a second PCR lasting 7 to 11 cycles. In TCRdb, the 5' RACE reads were re-called with MiXCR into one record per CDR3 protein. The table has around 400,000 distinct CDR3 sequences, 45% to 60% seen once; the top ten hold 51%. The CDR3 totals 15 residues. V lost 1 base, J lost 11 bases, and 20 bases lay in between. Germline-derived CDR1 and CDR2 are SGHTA and FQGNSA. This record comes from a study of blood T cells in healthy people across ages. The donors, all healthy, were Caucasians living in Russia, aged roughly 6 to 95.

The chain combines TRBV7-2 with TRBJ2-5; the D gene could be TRBD1 or TRBD2 (7 bases each). This clonotype was sampled from a man between 60 and 75 years old in good health. The sequencing sample was made of blood. The CDR3 here is CASSLGQGGVNEQYF. The CDR3 nucleotides are TGTGCCAGCAGCTTAGGGCAGGGGGGGGTGAATGAGCAGTACTTC.